Shown below are 8 T cell receptor beta chains from a single sample sequenced in a study of human T cells and chemical hapten exposure. Time point of the sample: patch test 2, 6 weeks after DPC sensitization. The treatment denotes: therapeutic diphenylcyclopropenone sensitization with weekly scalp DPC. TCRdb reprocessed the RACE reads via MiXCR and lists one record per CDR3 protein. Of roughly 92,000 distinct CDR3 sequences listed, roughly 10% were seen once; the top ten hold 2.5% to 3.5%. Here the sequenced sample was whole blood, taken in connection with sensitization to the hapten diphenylcyclopropenone (DPC). These receptors were obtained from a woman in her thirties or forties with alopecia areata. Some clones in this sample may be carry-over from other donors' samples.

The chain uses TRBV12-3 or TRBV12-4 and TRBJ2-7; 7 bases agree with TRBD1. Trimming took 5 bases from V and 7 from J; bases not matched to a gene: 5. This CDR3 is 12 amino acids long. CDR3 nucleotides: TGTGCCAGCAGTCTGGGGACAGTTGAGCAGTACTTC. Its protein product is CASSLGTVEQYF.

This clonotype was counted a few times. The chain carries TRBV5-5 and TRBJ1-4; weak D call: TRBD1 (5 bases). This CDR3 contains 16 residues. Germline V gene data show CDR1 as SGHKS and CDR2 as YYEKEE (reference sequence). The germline V and J ends were trimmed by 0 bases and 7 bases, with 16 bases remaining between them. CDR3 region: CASSLVPGRGSEKLFF. The CDR3 region has the DNA TGTGCCAGCAGCTTGGTCCCGGGACGGGGGAGTGAAAAACTGTTTTTT.

A few counts support this clonotype. V gene TRBV27 combines with J gene TRBJ1-4; D is undetermined. The CDR3 length is 15 residues. CDR1 MNHEY and CDR2 SMNVEV come from the germline V gene (reference sequence). The V and J ends lost 3 bases and 0 bases respectively, with 8 bases between them. The CDR3 loop is CASSFEATTNEKLFF. DNA of the CDR3: TGTGCCAGCAGTTTTGAGGCAACAACTAATGAAAAACTGTTTTTT.

The table lists this clonotype with a few counts. The chain combines TRBV12-3 or TRBV12-4 with TRBJ2-3, with 7 positions matching TRBD2. This CDR3 spans 11 amino acids. J was trimmed by 8 bases and V by 10 bases; bases with no gene match: 6. CDR3 in amino acids: CAIAGAGTQYF. Here the CDR3 DNA reads TGTGCCATCGCGGGAGCCGGTACGCAGTATTTT.

This clonotype appeared many times. CDR3 loop: CASTLGRDTEAFF. Written as DNA, the CDR3 is TGTGCCAGTACCCTCGGGAGGGACACTGAAGCTTTCTTT. J is TRBJ1-1 and V is TRBV13; the D is unclear. The ends were cut back, 9 bases at V and 3 bases at J, with 14 bases in the middle. Germline CDR1 is PRHDT and CDR2 is FYEKMQ (reference sequence). The CDR3 has 13 residues.

A word on this clonotype: This could be a read error, since a much larger clone is one nucleotide away. This sequence joins TRBV19 and TRBJ2-3; TRBD1 aligns across 9 bases. Germline V gives CDR1 LNHDA, CDR2 SQIVND (reference sequence). This CDR3 is built from 18 residues. The CDR3 DNA follows: TGTGCCAATAGTATAGTACCGTCCGGGACAGGGCCCTCAGATACGCAGTATTTT. Residues: CANSIVPSGTGPSDTQYF.

This clonotype appeared a few times. This rearrangement joins TRBV6-2 or TRBV6-3 to TRBJ2-1; 11 bases agree with TRBD1. V lost 4 bases to trimming and J lost 9 bases; unmatched junction nucleotides: 8. The CDR3 covers 15 residues. The germline V gene has CDR1 MNHEY and CDR2 SVGEGT. CDR3 sequence: CASSSSGTGGSEQFF. CDR3 sequence (DNA): TGTGCCAGCAGTTCCTCCGGGACAGGGGGAAGTGAGCAGTTCTTC.

This clonotype was found many times. The chain joins TRBV20-1 to TRBJ1-1; D is perhaps TRBD1 (5 bases). Germline V gives CDR1 DFQATT, CDR2 SNEGSKA (reference sequence). CDR3 length: 14 residues. This CDR3 reads CSRAGRGPNTEAFF. In nucleotides, the CDR3 is TGCAGCCGAGCAGGGAGAGGTCCGAACACTGAAGCTTTCTTT.